The 20 T cell receptor beta chains given below trace back to one sample, sequenced in a study of PD-L1 blockade in urothelial cancer. Profiled with immunoSEQ multiplex PCR; TCRdb holds only in-frame clones, not every one. This sample yields around 50,000 clones, of which more than 75% are seen a single time; approximately 1.7% belongs to the top ten. The time point was: pretreatment peripheral blood. The material was PBMCs, obtained around atezolizumab (anti-PD-L1) treatment. These receptors were collected from a man aged 45-65 years with urothelial cancer.

CDR3 loop: CASSRGQETQYF. DNA of the CDR3: TGTGCCAGCAGCCGAGGTCAAGAGACCCAGTACTTC. The J gene is TRBJ2-5, the V gene TRBV5-4, with D unresolved. CDR3 size: 12 residues. V gave up 4 bases and J gave up 2 bases, with 6 bases separating them. Germline CDR1 and CDR2: SGHNT and YYREEE (reference sequence). Full variable domain (remainder filled in from reference TRBV5-4 and TRBJ2-5): ETGVTQSPTHLIKTRGQQVTLRCSSQSGHNTVSWYQQALGQGPQFIFQYYREEENGRGNFPPRFSGLQFPNYSSELNVNALELDDSALYLCASSRGQETQYFGPGTRLLVL.

The chain employs TRBV19 and TRBJ1-5, with TRBD1 identical over 11 bases. V was clipped by 6 bases and J by 6 bases; unmatched bases: 7. The CDR3 sequence is 15 residues long. Germline V lookup: CDR1 LNHDA, CDR2 SQIVND (reference sequence). The CDR3: CASRTGQGVGQPQHF. The CDR3 region has the DNA TGTGCCAGTAGGACGGGACAGGGGGTTGGTCAGCCCCAGCATTTT.

V gene TRBV18 combines with J gene TRBJ2-7; 14 bases map to TRBD2. CDR3 length: 14 amino acids. CDR1 and CDR2 from the germline V gene are KGHSH and LQKENI. V lost 6 bases and J lost 4; bases outside the gene matches: 2. The chain's CDR3 is CASSRTSGGYEQYV. Here the CDR3 DNA reads TGTGCCAGCTCTCGGACTAGCGGGGGGTACGAGCAGTACGTC.

The chain uses TRBV15 and TRBJ1-4; the match to TRBD1 covers 9 bases. V was pared by 0 bases and J by 8 bases, with 4 bases of the junction left unmatched. CDR3 size: 15 residues. Germline V gene data show CDR1 as LNHNV and CDR2 as YYDKDF (reference sequence). The CDR3 loop reads CATSRDGTGKEKLFF. As DNA, the CDR3 is TGTGCCACCAGCAGAGATGGGACAGGGAAGGAAAAACTGTTTTTT.

The rearrangement links TRBV28 to TRBJ2-3; possible D gene TRBD1, 5 bases. V was pared by 10 bases and J by 2 bases, with 19 bases between. This CDR3 spans 15 amino acids. Germline V gene data show CDR1 as MDHEN and CDR2 as SYDVKM. CDR3 residues: CAIMADIITTDTQYF. In nucleotides, the CDR3 is TGTGCCATCATGGCGGACATTATTACCACAGATACGCAGTATTTT.

This clone is a singleton in its sample. The CDR3, as DNA: TGTGCCAGCAGCGGACAGGACTATGGCTACACCTTC. Encoded protein: CASSGQDYGYTF. V gene TRBV7-9 combines with J gene TRBJ1-2; 7 positions match TRBD1. The CDR3 has 12 amino acids. V lost 5 bases and J lost 3; bases outside the gene matches: 0. Germline loops: CDR1 SEHNR, CDR2 FQNEAQ (reference sequence).

V gene TRBV28 combines with J gene TRBJ1-4; 9 bases line up with TRBD1. The J segment lost 3 bases and the V segment lost 6 bases, leaving 5 bases of the junction unmatched. The CDR3 extends over 15 amino acids. CDR1 MDHEN and CDR2 SYDVKM come from the germline V gene. CDR3 protein: CASRLQGAPNEKLFF. CDR3 sequence (DNA): TGTGCCAGCAGACTACAGGGGGCTCCTAATGAAAAACTGTTTTTT.

Written as DNA, the CDR3 is TGTGCCAGCAGCCCAGGACTAGCGGCCTACAATGAGCAGTTCTTC. Translated: CASSPGLAAYNEQFF. V and J are TRBV7-2 and TRBJ2-1; 10 bases fit TRBD2. The V and J ends lost 5 bases and 2 bases, in that order; junction bases with no gene match: 3. The germline V gene encodes CDR1 SGHTA and CDR2 FQGNSA. The CDR3 covers 15 residues.

The chain joins TRBV18 to TRBJ1-1; D possibly corresponds to TRBD1 (5 bases). V lost 3 bases, J lost 3 bases, and 11 bases lay in between. From germline, CDR1 is KGHSH and CDR2 LQKENI. This CDR3 region has 14 residues. The CDR3 DNA reads as TGTGCCAGCTCACCCTTAGGGGCAGACACTGAAGCTTTCTTT. Its protein product is CASSPLGADTEAFF.

This chain connects TRBV4-1 to TRBJ2-6; tentative D call: TRBD1 (5 bases). V lost 2 bases, J lost 2 bases, and 13 bases lay in between. Germline values: CDR1 MGHRA, CDR2 YSYEKL. The CDR3 is 17 amino acids. The CDR3 DNA sequence: TGCGCCAGCAGCCAATGGGGCTCGGACGCTGGGGCCAACGTCCTGACTTTC. Its protein is CASSQWGSDAGANVLTF.

This chain joins TRBV7-6 and TRBJ2-3; D might be TRBD2 (6 bases). The CDR3 consists of 18 residues. Germline V gives CDR1 SGHVS, CDR2 FNYEAQ. V was shortened by 4 bases and J by 6 bases, with 26 bases between the two germline ends. The CDR3 bases are TGTGCCAGCAGCTGCCTCCTTCCCACCGGGAGCGGCTGTGATACGCAGTATTTT. Residues: CASSCLLPTGSGCDTQYF.

The rearrangement joins TRBV27 to TRBJ2-1; the match to TRBD2 covers 9 bases. Germline CDR1 MNHEY, CDR2 SMNVEV (reference sequence). CDR3 length: 18 amino acids. Trimming cost V 3 bases and J 7 bases; bases outside gene matches: 16. This chain's CDR3 is CASSFSGWLREGQNEQFF. CDR3 coding DNA: TGTGCCAGCAGTTTCTCCGGCTGGTTGCGGGAGGGCCAAAATGAGCAGTTCTTC.

By share, this clone ranks as medium-sized. V is TRBV7-9 and J is TRBJ2-7, with D maybe TRBD1 (5 bases). V was clipped by 5 bases and J by 6 bases, with 14 bases between them. CDR1 and CDR2 (germline): SEHNR, FQNEAQ (reference sequence). The CDR3 is made up of 13 amino acids. The CDR3 DNA sequence: TGTGCCAGCAGCCCCCGGACAAGGCTCGAGCAGTACTTC. As protein: CASSPRTRLEQYF. The whole variable domain, filled in from reference TRBV7-9 and TRBJ2-7, reads DTGVSQNPRHKITKRGQNVTFRCDPISEHNRLYWYRQTLGQGPEFLTYFQNEAQLEKSRLLSDRFSAERPKGSFSTLEIQRTEQGDSAMYLCASSPRTRLEQYFGPGTRLTVT.

The chain has TRBV19 and TRBJ1-2; a weak D match, TRBD1 (6 bases). This CDR3 is 14 amino acids long. The V and J ends lost 5 bases and 3 bases respectively, with 13 bases between them. The germline CDR1 and CDR2 sequences are LNHDA and SQIVND (reference sequence). The CDR3 region has the DNA TGTGCCAGTAGTCCCCGGGGACAAGACTATGGCTACACCTTC. Translated: CASSPRGQDYGYTF.

V and J are TRBV7-2 and TRBJ2-3; D is ambiguous. V was trimmed by 5 bases and J by 2 bases, leaving 5 bases between them. The CDR3 runs 12 residues. The germline CDR1 and CDR2 sequences are SGHTA and FQGNSA. DNA of the CDR3: TGTGCCAGCAGCGCCTACACAGATACGCAGTATTTT. It yields the protein CASSAYTDTQYF.

The CDR3 here is CASLQSGQGHQPQHF. The CDR3 DNA sequence: TGTGCCAGCCTTCAGTCAGGACAGGGACATCAGCCCCAGCATTTT. The rearrangement joins TRBV6-1 to TRBJ1-5; 8 bases match TRBD1. The CDR3 has 15 residues. J was trimmed by 5 bases and V by 8 bases; bases with no gene match: 11. Germline V gene sequence: CDR1 MNHNS, CDR2 SASEGT.

This chain links TRBV27 with TRBJ2-3; TRBD2 agrees at 12 bases. The CDR3 is 18 amino acids. Germline CDR1 MNHEY, CDR2 SMNVEV (reference sequence). V lost 2 bases and J lost 4; bases outside the gene matches: 10. CDR3 amino acids: CASSLPSGRADAADTQYF. Written as DNA, the CDR3 is TGTGCCAGCAGTTTACCTAGCGGGAGGGCCGATGCGGCAGATACGCAGTATTTT.

The rearrangement joins TRBV5-1 to TRBJ2-4; 7 bases fit TRBD1. CDR3 length: 15 residues. Germline V CDR1 and CDR2: SGHRS, YFSETQ. Unmatched junction bases numbered 0, after V lost 0 bases and J lost 0 bases. The chain's CDR3 is CASSLGDRAKNIQYF. The DNA of the CDR3 is TGCGCCAGCAGCTTGGGGGACAGAGCCAAAAACATTCAGTACTTC.

This clone was seen only a few times. The chain employs TRBV11-2 and TRBJ1-1; TRBD1 is a possible D gene (5 bases). Trimming removed 5 bases at V and 2 bases at J, with 12 bases between. Germline V CDR1 and CDR2: SGHAT, FQNNGV. This CDR3 comprises 14 residues. The CDR3 DNA reads as TGTGCCAGCAGCCTCGCGGGGGATAACACTGAAGCTTTCTTT. Protein product: CASSLAGDNTEAFF.

This clone was seen just once. CDR3: CASSSLAGTRNEQFF. In DNA, the CDR3 is TGTGCCAGCAGTTCACTAGCGGGGACTAGGAATGAGCAGTTCTTC. The rearrangement uses TRBV27 and TRBJ2-1; TRBD2 matches at 10 bases. This CDR3 has 15 amino acids. Germline assignment: CDR1 MNHEY and CDR2 SMNVEV (reference sequence). The junction had 7 bases not matched to a gene; V was cut back by 4 bases and J by 7 bases.